This T cell receptor (beta chain) appears in the sequencing data of a study of T cell responses to AZD1222 COVID-19 vaccine. Study summary: Second-dose recipients at about 4 or about 12 weeks were treated as one pooled group.

The study's findings and limits: Just six or seven AZD1222 recipients tested seropositive at baseline. Among the donors, most were white British and more were female, and clonal diversity was possibly underestimated.

Repertoires were generated with immunoSEQ multiplex PCR, while TCRdb's copy carries only in-frame clones and drops some. This table has roughly 120,000 clones, roughly nine tenths appearing once. CDR1 LNHDA and CDR2 SQIVND come from the germline V gene (reference sequence). V dropped 9 bases and J dropped 1 base, with 13 bases sitting between them. The CDR3 length is 15 residues. With respect to this clone: Its target is not known.

Sample: peripheral blood, taken on day 0 of AZD1222 vaccination. The sequence was obtained from an adult in good health. The V and J genes are TRBV19 and TRBJ2-6; D remains ambiguous. The CDR3 nucleotides are TGTGCCAGCACGAGGAAAGAATCTGGGGCCAACGTCCTGACTTTC. It specifies CASTRKESGANVLTF.